Each of the 8 T cell receptor beta chains below was sequenced from the same sample in a study of blood T cell repertoires in COVID-19. Here immunoSEQ multiplex PCR was the method, and the copy in TCRdb shows in-frame clones only, minus some. The sample has some 250,000 clones, around 86% seen once. The sequenced sample was peripheral blood. These receptors all come from an older woman with COVID-19, enrolled during active disease.

The J gene is TRBJ1-1, the V gene TRBV20-1; tentatively, D is TRBD1 (5 bases). This CDR3 is 14 amino acids long. With 3 bases removed from V and 1 base from J, the gap between germline ends came to 12 bases. Germline CDR1 and CDR2: DFQATT and SNEGSKA (reference sequence). The CDR3 protein is CSASPQTANTEAFF. The CDR3 bases are TGCAGTGCTAGTCCTCAGACAGCGAACACTGAAGCTTTCTTT.

The V and J genes are TRBV5-6 and TRBJ2-3, with D possibly being TRBD2 (5 bases). Looked up from germline, CDR1 is SGHDT and CDR2 is YYEEEE. CDR3 size: 16 residues. Trimming removed 0 bases from V and 0 bases from J, with 11 bases in between. The CDR3 bases are TGTGCCAGCAGCTTGGGAGGGCTCCCTAGCACAGATACGCAGTATTTT. Translating it yields CASSLGGLPSTDTQYF.

CDR3 in amino acids: CASSLPGGYEQYF. The CDR3 DNA is TGTGCCAGCAGCTTACCAGGGGGCTACGAGCAGTACTTC. This chain links TRBV7-2 with TRBJ2-7, with 7 bases that match TRBD1. The CDR3 extends over 13 amino acids. V lost 2 bases to trimming and J lost 3 bases; unmatched junction nucleotides: 1. The germline V gene encodes CDR1 SGHTA and CDR2 FQGNSA.

This rearrangement joins TRBV3-1 (or the pseudogene TRBV3-2) to TRBJ2-4; 11 nucleotides align to TRBD2. The germline CDR1 and CDR2 sequences are LGHDT and YNNKEL (reference sequence). The CDR3 is made up of 19 amino acids. J lost 1 base, V lost 4 bases, and 12 bases had no gene match. CDR3 loop: CASSPGLAEFRGAKNIQYF. The CDR3 region has the DNA TGTGCCAGCAGCCCGGGACTAGCGGAGTTCCGGGGTGCCAAAAACATTCAGTACTTC.

The chain recombines TRBV6-5 with TRBJ1-1; TRBD1 matches 11 bases. The V and J ends lost 5 bases and 4 bases, in that order; junction bases with no gene match: 6. From germline, CDR1 is MNHEY and CDR2 SVGAGI. This CDR3 is built from 15 residues. The CDR3 DNA reads TGTGCCAGCAGTACACCGGGACAGGGGGGCACTGAAGCTTTCTTT. Translating it yields CASSTPGQGGTEAFF.

V gene TRBV30 combines with J gene TRBJ1-5; D gene unclear. Trimming removed 1 base at V and 5 bases at J, with 12 bases between. Germline V gene lookup returns CDR1 GTSNPN and CDR2 SVGIG (reference sequence). This CDR3 is 14 amino acids long. The CDR3 DNA follows: TGTGCCTGGAGTGCGCTCCGCGGTGATCAGCCCCAGCATTTT. This translates into CAWSALRGDQPQHF.

The chain joins TRBV19 to TRBJ1-5; the match to TRBD1 covers 8 bases. Germline V lookup: CDR1 LNHDA, CDR2 SQIVND (reference sequence). This CDR3 is 15 amino acids long. Trimming took 3 bases from V and 3 from J; bases not matched to a gene: 4. For the CDR3, the DNA is TGTGCCAGTAGTATGGACAGGGCTACCAATCAGCCCCAGCATTTT. Translation: CASSMDRATNQPQHF.

V is TRBV5-4 and J is TRBJ2-7; D possibly corresponds to TRBD2 (5 bases). Trimming took 0 bases from V and 5 from J, leaving 15 bases between them. This CDR3 is built from 15 residues. Germline CDR1 reads SGHNT; CDR2 reads YYREEE (reference sequence). CDR3 bases: TGTGCCAGCAGCTTGGAGCTGGGTAGGAGGAACGAGCAGTACTTC. As protein: CASSLELGRRNEQYF.